These T cell receptor beta chains were read from a single sample in a study of T-cell reconstitution after alpha-beta-depleted transplantation in children. TCRdb re-called the PCR reads with MiXCR, one entry per CDR3 protein. Among about 300,000 distinct CDR3 sequences listed, around a tenth were seen once. The sample consisted of PBMCs, taken before TCRalphabeta/CD19-depleted stem cell transplant. The source is a boy under two years old with acute myeloid leukemia, due to receive a stem cell transplant. The CDR3 runs from the conserved cysteine through the conserved F or W. Fields, in order: J gene, D gene, V gene, clone size, CDR3 DNA, CDR3 protein. The D gene is left open where the match is weak. Expanded clones are given a class, and other clones once, few, many or no size at all.

j_gene: TRBJ2-5
d_gene: TRBD2
v_gene: TRBV9
abundance: many
CDR3nt: TGTGCCAGCAGCGTAGGAGGGGGCGGGAGGGCCGTAGAGACCCAGTACTTC
CDR3aa: CASSVGGGGRAVETQYF

j_gene: TRBJ2-7
d_gene: TRBD1
v_gene: TRBV14
abundance: many
CDR3nt: TGTGCCAGCAGCCAAGGGACAGGCTCCTACGAGCAGTACTTC
CDR3aa: CASSQGTGSYEQYF

j_gene: TRBJ2-4
d_gene: TRBD2
v_gene: TRBV3-1
abundance: many
CDR3nt: TGTGCCAGCAGCCAAGCTGGGAGAACTAGCGGGGGAACTCTAGCCAAAAACATTCAGTACTTC
CDR3aa: CASSQAGRTSGGTLAKNIQYF

j_gene: TRBJ2-5
d_gene: TRBD1
v_gene: TRBV29-1
abundance: -
CDR3nt: TGCAGCGTTGGACAGGGGGGGTCAGAGACCCAGTACTTC
CDR3aa: CSVGQGGSETQYF

j_gene: TRBJ1-4
d_gene: -
v_gene: TRBV12-3/TRBV12-4
abundance: many
CDR3nt: TGTGCCAGCAAGCGTCAGATTAATGAAAAACTGTTTTTT
CDR3aa: CASKRQINEKLFF

j_gene: TRBJ2-3
d_gene: -
v_gene: TRBV20-1
abundance: -
CDR3nt: TGCAGTGCTAGCGGGGGGCGGAGGCACACAGATACGCAGTATTTT
CDR3aa: CSASGGRRHTDTQYF

j_gene: TRBJ2-5
d_gene: TRBD2
v_gene: TRBV20-1
abundance: few
CDR3nt: TGCAGTGCTAGCCGGCTAGCGGGAGCTGAGACCCAGTACTTC
CDR3aa: CSASRLAGAETQYF

j_gene: TRBJ1-1
d_gene: -
v_gene: TRBV4-2
abundance: many
CDR3nt: TGTGCCAGCAGCCAAGAGGGGCTGGAAGCTTTCTTT
CDR3aa: CASSQEGLEAFF

j_gene: TRBJ2-7
d_gene: -
v_gene: TRBV21-1
abundance: many
CDR3nt: TGTGCCAGCAGCAAAGTAGGCGGGGAAACCTACGAGCAGTACTTC
CDR3aa: CASSKVGGETYEQYF

j_gene: TRBJ2-1
d_gene: TRBD2
v_gene: TRBV12-3/TRBV12-4
abundance: few
CDR3nt: TGTGCCAGCAGTCCCCAAAGACTAGCGGGAGATGAGCAGTTCTTC
CDR3aa: CASSPQRLAGDEQFF

j_gene: TRBJ2-7
d_gene: -
v_gene: TRBV27
abundance: many
CDR3nt: TGTGCCAGCAGTCCCCGGACAGCTCCTTCCTACGAGCAGTACTTC
CDR3aa: CASSPRTAPSYEQYF

j_gene: TRBJ1-6
d_gene: -
v_gene: TRBV11-2
abundance: many
CDR3nt: TGTGCCAGCAGCTTCGTACCGCTTGGGGTGGGGGGTAATTCACCCCTCCACTTT
CDR3aa: CASSFVPLGVGGNSPLHF

j_gene: TRBJ1-3
d_gene: -
v_gene: TRBV12-3/TRBV12-4
abundance: many
CDR3nt: TGTGCCAGCAGTTTTGCCAGCAGACAAAACACCATATATTTT
CDR3aa: CASSFASRQNTIYF

j_gene: TRBJ1-1
d_gene: -
v_gene: TRBV19
abundance: -
CDR3nt: TGTGCCAGTAGTATAGACGTACAGGGAAGGGGTGAAGCTTTCTTT
CDR3aa: CASSIDVQGRGEAFF

j_gene: TRBJ1-3
d_gene: -
v_gene: TRBV12-3/TRBV12-4
abundance: few
CDR3nt: TGTGCCAGCAGCTCCCACCCACCTGGCCACGCAGCAACTTCTGGAAACACCATATATTTT
CDR3aa: CASSSHPPGHAATSGNTIYF

j_gene: TRBJ1-5
d_gene: -
v_gene: TRBV6-1
abundance: many
CDR3nt: TGTGCCAGCAGTGAAAGGTCGGGAGGGACATTTTATCAGCCCCAGCATTTT
CDR3aa: CASSERSGGTFYQPQHF

j_gene: TRBJ2-1
d_gene: -
v_gene: TRBV21-1
abundance: many
CDR3nt: TGTGCCAGCAGCGAAGGTGGGGACAGGGTCCCTTACAATGAGCAGTTCTTC
CDR3aa: CASSEGGDRVPYNEQFF

j_gene: TRBJ1-1
d_gene: -
v_gene: TRBV4-3
abundance: -
CDR3nt: TGCGCCAGCAGCCACGGACGGCAGAACACTGAAGCTTTCTTT
CDR3aa: CASSHGRQNTEAFF

j_gene: TRBJ2-7
d_gene: -
v_gene: TRBV11-2
abundance: many
CDR3nt: TGTGCCAGCAGCTTATTGGCCGGGATAACCCCCTACGAGCAGTACTTC
CDR3aa: CASSLLAGITPYEQYF

j_gene: TRBJ2-2
d_gene: -
v_gene: TRBV5-6
abundance: few
CDR3nt: TGTGCCAGCAGCCGCAGTGTGGCCGGGGAGCTGTTTTTT
CDR3aa: CASSRSVAGELFF

j_gene: TRBJ2-7
d_gene: TRBD2
v_gene: TRBV20-1
abundance: -
CDR3nt: TGCAGTGCTGGACTAGCGGGGGGTTACGAGCAGTACTTC
CDR3aa: CSAGLAGGYEQYF

j_gene: TRBJ2-5
d_gene: -
v_gene: TRBV28
abundance: few
CDR3nt: TGTGCCAGCTCACGAGGGGAAGAGACCCAGTACTTC
CDR3aa: CASSRGEETQYF

j_gene: TRBJ2-3
d_gene: -
v_gene: TRBV20-1
abundance: many
CDR3nt: TGCAGTGCCTACCGTAGGTCTCGCACAGATACGCAGTATTTT
CDR3aa: CSAYRRSRTDTQYF

j_gene: TRBJ2-7
d_gene: -
v_gene: TRBV12-3/TRBV12-4
abundance: many
CDR3nt: TGTGCCAGCAGTCCTATAGGTCTCCGGGGGACCTACGAGCAGTACTTC
CDR3aa: CASSPIGLRGTYEQYF

j_gene: TRBJ2-7
d_gene: -
v_gene: TRBV6-1
abundance: few
CDR3nt: TGTGCCAGCAGTGAAGCAATGTTTGGCGAGCAGTACTTC
CDR3aa: CASSEAMFGEQYF

j_gene: TRBJ2-4
d_gene: TRBD2
v_gene: TRBV7-3
abundance: many
CDR3nt: TGTGCCAGCAGCTTAAGCAGCGGGGAATCCAAAAACATTCAGTACTTC
CDR3aa: CASSLSSGESKNIQYF

j_gene: TRBJ2-2
d_gene: TRBD1
v_gene: TRBV14
abundance: few
CDR3nt: TGTGCCAGCAGCCGACAGGGGTGGACCGGGGAGCTGTTTTTT
CDR3aa: CASSRQGWTGELFF

j_gene: TRBJ1-6
d_gene: TRBD1
v_gene: TRBV5-6
abundance: -
CDR3nt: TGTGCCAGCAGCCGAAGTTCAGGGGGCTTCCTCACACCCCTCCACTTT
CDR3aa: CASSRSSGGFLTPLHF

j_gene: TRBJ2-7
d_gene: -
v_gene: TRBV11-2
abundance: many
CDR3nt: TGTGCCAGCAGCTTAGGTAGATGGCAGGGGTCCTACGAGCAGTACTTC
CDR3aa: CASSLGRWQGSYEQYF

j_gene: TRBJ2-5
d_gene: -
v_gene: TRBV5-1
abundance: many
CDR3nt: TGCGCCAGCAGTAGTCCGGGACCCAGAAAAGAGACCCAGTACTTC
CDR3aa: CASSSPGPRKETQYF

j_gene: TRBJ1-5
d_gene: -
v_gene: TRBV10-3
abundance: many
CDR3nt: TGTGCCATCAGTGACAGCTATAGCAATCAGCCCCAGCATTTT
CDR3aa: CAISDSYSNQPQHF

j_gene: TRBJ2-5
d_gene: -
v_gene: TRBV5-6
abundance: many
CDR3nt: TGTGCCAGCAGCGGGGCTATCCAAGAGACCCAGTACTTC
CDR3aa: CASSGAIQETQYF

j_gene: TRBJ2-3
d_gene: -
v_gene: TRBV12-3/TRBV12-4
abundance: -
CDR3nt: TGTGCCAGCAGTCCTTTAGACCCTTGGCTAACCGCAGATACGCAGTATTTT
CDR3aa: CASSPLDPWLTADTQYF

j_gene: TRBJ2-1
d_gene: -
v_gene: TRBV21-1
abundance: many
CDR3nt: TGTGCCAGCAGCAAAGAACCGGGACTTTCCTGGTCCGGGTTCCACAATGAGCAGTTCTTC
CDR3aa: CASSKEPGLSWSGFHNEQFF

j_gene: TRBJ1-5
d_gene: -
v_gene: TRBV20-1
abundance: few
CDR3nt: TGCAGTGCTTCGGGACATCTCTTCTTTAGCAATCAGCCCCAGCATTTT
CDR3aa: CSASGHLFFSNQPQHF

j_gene: TRBJ2-2
d_gene: -
v_gene: TRBV18
abundance: -
CDR3nt: TGTGCCAGCTCACCAACGGCCACAACGAACACCGGGGAGCTGTTTTTT
CDR3aa: CASSPTATTNTGELFF

j_gene: TRBJ2-5
d_gene: TRBD1
v_gene: TRBV7-9
abundance: many
CDR3nt: TGTGCGGGGACCGGGACAGCCAGCCAAGAGACCCAGTACTTC
CDR3aa: CAGTGTASQETQYF

j_gene: TRBJ2-1
d_gene: TRBD2
v_gene: TRBV12-3/TRBV12-4
abundance: -
CDR3nt: TGTGCCAGCAGTTTAGAGGGACTACCTTCCTACAATGAGCAGTTCTTC
CDR3aa: CASSLEGLPSYNEQFF

j_gene: TRBJ2-1
d_gene: TRBD1
v_gene: TRBV20-1
abundance: many
CDR3nt: TGCAGTGCTAGGCCAGGGGGATCCTACAATGAGCAGTTCTTC
CDR3aa: CSARPGGSYNEQFF

j_gene: TRBJ2-7
d_gene: -
v_gene: TRBV5-1
abundance: many
CDR3nt: TGCGCCAGCAGCTTGAGTAGGGACGGAGCCTACGAGCAGTACTTC
CDR3aa: CASSLSRDGAYEQYF

j_gene: TRBJ2-3
d_gene: -
v_gene: TRBV5-6
abundance: many
CDR3nt: TGTGCCAGCAGCTTGAGGAAATCCGGGGGAGATACGCAGTATTTT
CDR3aa: CASSLRKSGGDTQYF

j_gene: TRBJ1-1
d_gene: TRBD1
v_gene: TRBV5-1
abundance: many
CDR3nt: TGCGCCAGCAGCTCGACAGGGTTCACTGAAGCTTTCTTT
CDR3aa: CASSSTGFTEAFF

j_gene: TRBJ1-1
d_gene: -
v_gene: TRBV5-1
abundance: many
CDR3nt: TGCGCCAGCAGCTGGGGGGACACCTCCTCGAACACTGAAGCTTTCTTT
CDR3aa: CASSWGDTSSNTEAFF

j_gene: TRBJ2-7
d_gene: TRBD1
v_gene: TRBV5-1
abundance: many
CDR3nt: TGCGCCAGCAGGGCGACAGGGGGCTTTTACGAGCAGTACTTC
CDR3aa: CASRATGGFYEQYF

j_gene: TRBJ2-3
d_gene: -
v_gene: TRBV6-4
abundance: many
CDR3nt: TGTGCCAGCAGTGCCAGGACCGGAGGGCCAGATACGCAGTATTTT
CDR3aa: CASSARTGGPDTQYF

j_gene: TRBJ2-7
d_gene: -
v_gene: TRBV28
abundance: many
CDR3nt: TGTGCCAGCAGCATTCGAGACCAGGGGTCCGAGCAGTACTTC
CDR3aa: CASSIRDQGSEQYF

j_gene: TRBJ2-7
d_gene: TRBD2
v_gene: TRBV20-1
abundance: many
CDR3nt: TGCAGTGCCAGCGTAGCGGGACGATCCTACGAGCAGTACTTC
CDR3aa: CSASVAGRSYEQYF

j_gene: TRBJ2-2
d_gene: -
v_gene: TRBV7-6
abundance: many
CDR3nt: TGTGCCAGCACCTTTATGGACCTAGACTGGGAGCTGTTTTTT
CDR3aa: CASTFMDLDWELFF

j_gene: TRBJ2-7
d_gene: TRBD1
v_gene: TRBV28
abundance: many
CDR3nt: TGTGCCAGCAGGGGACAGGGACGATACGAGCAGTACTTC
CDR3aa: CASRGQGRYEQYF

j_gene: TRBJ2-5
d_gene: -
v_gene: TRBV6-5
abundance: many
CDR3nt: TGTGCCAGCAGCCAGGGGAAGGAGACCCAGTACTTC
CDR3aa: CASSQGKETQYF

j_gene: TRBJ2-3
d_gene: TRBD2
v_gene: TRBV24-1
abundance: few
CDR3nt: TGTGCCACCAGTGATTCGCCGGGTAGCGGGGCGAGAAATACGCAGTATTTT
CDR3aa: CATSDSPGSGARNTQYF